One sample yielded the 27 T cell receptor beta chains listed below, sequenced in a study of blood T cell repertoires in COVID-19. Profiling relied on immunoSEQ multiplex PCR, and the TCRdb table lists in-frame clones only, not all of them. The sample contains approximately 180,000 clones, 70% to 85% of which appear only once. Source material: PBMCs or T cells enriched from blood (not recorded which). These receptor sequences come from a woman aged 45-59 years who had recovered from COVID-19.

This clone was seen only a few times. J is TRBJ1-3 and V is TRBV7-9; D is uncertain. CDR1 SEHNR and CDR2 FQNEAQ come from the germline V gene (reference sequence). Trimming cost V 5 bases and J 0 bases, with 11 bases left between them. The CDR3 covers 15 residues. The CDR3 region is CASSPAGISGNTIYF. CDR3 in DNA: TGTGCCAGCAGCCCGGCCGGGATCTCTGGAAACACCATATATTTT. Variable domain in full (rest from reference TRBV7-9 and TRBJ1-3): DTGVSQNPRHKITKRGQNVTFRCDPISEHNRLYWYRQTLGQGPEFLTYFQNEAQLEKSRLLSDRFSAERPKGSFSTLEIQRTEQGDSAMYLCASSPAGISGNTIYFGEGSWLTVV.

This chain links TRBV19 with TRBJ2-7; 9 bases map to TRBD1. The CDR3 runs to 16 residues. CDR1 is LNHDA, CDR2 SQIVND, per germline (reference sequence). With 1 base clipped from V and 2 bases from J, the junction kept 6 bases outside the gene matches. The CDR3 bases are TGTGCCAGTAGTATAGCGGGACAGGGTTGGACCTACGAGCAGTACTTC. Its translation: CASSIAGQGWTYEQYF.

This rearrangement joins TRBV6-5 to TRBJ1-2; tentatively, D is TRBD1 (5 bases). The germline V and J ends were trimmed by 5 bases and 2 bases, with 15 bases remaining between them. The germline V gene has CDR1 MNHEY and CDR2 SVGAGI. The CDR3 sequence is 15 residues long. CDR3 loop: CASSPQAYENYGYTF. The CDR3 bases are TGTGCCAGCAGTCCACAGGCGTACGAAAACTATGGCTACACCTTC.

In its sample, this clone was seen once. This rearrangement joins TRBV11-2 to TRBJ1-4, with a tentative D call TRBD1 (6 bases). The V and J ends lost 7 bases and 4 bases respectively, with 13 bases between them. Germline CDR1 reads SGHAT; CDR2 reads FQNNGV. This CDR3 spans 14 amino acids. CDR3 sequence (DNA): TGTGCCAGCAAAGTGTACAGGGATAATGAAAAACTGTTTTTT. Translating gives CASKVYRDNEKLFF.

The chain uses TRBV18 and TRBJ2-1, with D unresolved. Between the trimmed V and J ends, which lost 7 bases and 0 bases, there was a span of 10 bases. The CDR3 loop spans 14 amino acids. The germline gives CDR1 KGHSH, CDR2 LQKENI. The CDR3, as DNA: TGTGCCAGCTTGCCTCCGGGCTCCTACAATGAGCAGTTCTTC. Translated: CASLPPGSYNEQFF.

The CDR3, as DNA: TGTGCCACCAGTGACTTAGCGGGAGGGGGAAATGAGCAGTTCTTC. It specifies CATSDLAGGGNEQFF. The chain uses TRBV24-1 and TRBJ2-1; TRBD2 aligns across 11 bases. Germline CDR1 is KGHDR and CDR2 is SFDVKD. This CDR3 is 15 amino acids long. V trimming: 4 bases; J trimming: 7 bases; junction bases outside the gene matches: 5.

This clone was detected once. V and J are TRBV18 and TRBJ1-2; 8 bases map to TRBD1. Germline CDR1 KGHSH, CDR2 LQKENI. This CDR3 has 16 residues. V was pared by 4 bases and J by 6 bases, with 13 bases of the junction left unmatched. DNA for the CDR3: TGTGCCAGCTCACGCACGAAATCGGACAGGGTGAATGGCTACACCTTC. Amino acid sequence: CASSRTKSDRVNGYTF.

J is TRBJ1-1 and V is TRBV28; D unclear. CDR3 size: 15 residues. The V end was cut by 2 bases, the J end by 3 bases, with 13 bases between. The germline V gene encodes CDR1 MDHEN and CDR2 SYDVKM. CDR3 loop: CASSLGWERDTEAFF. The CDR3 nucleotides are TGTGCCAGCAGTTTAGGGTGGGAGAGGGACACTGAAGCTTTCTTT.

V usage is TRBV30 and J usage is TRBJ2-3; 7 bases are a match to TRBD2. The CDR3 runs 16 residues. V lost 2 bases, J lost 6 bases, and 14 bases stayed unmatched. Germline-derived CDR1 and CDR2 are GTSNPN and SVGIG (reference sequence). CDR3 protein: CAWSPPVGREKDTQYF. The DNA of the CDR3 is TGTGCCTGGAGTCCCCCCGTAGGGAGGGAGAAGGATACGCAGTATTTT.

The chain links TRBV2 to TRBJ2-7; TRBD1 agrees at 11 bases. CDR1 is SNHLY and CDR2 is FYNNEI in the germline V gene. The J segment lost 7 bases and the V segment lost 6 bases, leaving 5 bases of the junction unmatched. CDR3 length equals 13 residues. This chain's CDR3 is CASRRTGGDEQYF. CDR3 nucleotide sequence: TGTGCCAGCAGAAGGACAGGGGGCGATGAGCAGTACTTC.

CDR3 sequence reads: CASSRGYGYTF. CDR3 nucleotide sequence: TGTGCCAGCAGTAGGGGGTATGGCTACACCTTC. The chain recombines TRBV6-5 with TRBJ1-2; D is possibly TRBD1 (6 bases). CDR3 size: 11 residues. V lost 5 bases and J lost 5, with 6 bases in between. CDR1 is MNHEY and CDR2 is SVGAGI in the germline V gene.

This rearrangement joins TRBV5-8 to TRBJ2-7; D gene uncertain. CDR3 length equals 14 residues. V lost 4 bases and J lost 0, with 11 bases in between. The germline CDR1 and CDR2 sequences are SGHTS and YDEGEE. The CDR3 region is CASSTLELSYEQYF. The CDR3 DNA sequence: TGTGCCAGCAGCACGCTAGAACTCTCCTACGAGCAGTACTTC.

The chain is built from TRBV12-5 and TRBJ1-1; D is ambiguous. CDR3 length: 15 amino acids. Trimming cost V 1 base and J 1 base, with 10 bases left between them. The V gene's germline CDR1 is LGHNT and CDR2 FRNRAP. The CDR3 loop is CASGLDLGKNTEAFF. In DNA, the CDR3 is TGTGCTAGTGGTTTGGACCTGGGCAAGAACACTGAAGCTTTCTTT.

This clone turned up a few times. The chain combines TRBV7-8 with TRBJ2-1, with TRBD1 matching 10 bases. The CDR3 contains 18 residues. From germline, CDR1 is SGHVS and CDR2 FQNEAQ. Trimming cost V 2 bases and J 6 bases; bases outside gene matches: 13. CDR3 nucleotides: TGTGCCAGCAGCTTATCTTGGATCGGGACAGGGGCACTCAATGAGCAGTTCTTC. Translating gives CASSLSWIGTGALNEQFF.

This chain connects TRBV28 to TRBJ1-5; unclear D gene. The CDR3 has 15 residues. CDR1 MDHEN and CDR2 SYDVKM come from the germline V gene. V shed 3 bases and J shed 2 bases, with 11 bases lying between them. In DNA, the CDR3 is TGTGCCAGCAGTTTTACGAGGATTGGCAATCAGCCCCAGCATTTT. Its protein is CASSFTRIGNQPQHF.

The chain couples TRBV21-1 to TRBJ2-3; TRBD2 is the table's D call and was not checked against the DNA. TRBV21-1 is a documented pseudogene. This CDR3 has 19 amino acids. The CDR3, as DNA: TGTGCCAGCAGCAAATCGTCTATTCTACTAGCGGCTAGCACAGATACGCAGTATTTT. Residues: CASSKSSILLAASTDTQYF.

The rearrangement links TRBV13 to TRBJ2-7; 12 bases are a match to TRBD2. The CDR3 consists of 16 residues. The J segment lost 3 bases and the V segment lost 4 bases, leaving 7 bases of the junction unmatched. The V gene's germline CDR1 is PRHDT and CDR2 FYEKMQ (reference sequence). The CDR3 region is CASSSLLAGGGYEQYF. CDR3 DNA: TGTGCCAGCAGCTCTCTTCTAGCGGGAGGGGGCTACGAGCAGTACTTC.

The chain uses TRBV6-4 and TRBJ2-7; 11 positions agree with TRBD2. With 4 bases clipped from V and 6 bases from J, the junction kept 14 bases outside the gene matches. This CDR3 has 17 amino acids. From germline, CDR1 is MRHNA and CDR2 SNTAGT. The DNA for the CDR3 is TGTGCCAGCAGTGTTGATTCGGCTAGCGGGAGGTCAGGCGAGCAGTACTTC. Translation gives CASSVDSASGRSGEQYF.

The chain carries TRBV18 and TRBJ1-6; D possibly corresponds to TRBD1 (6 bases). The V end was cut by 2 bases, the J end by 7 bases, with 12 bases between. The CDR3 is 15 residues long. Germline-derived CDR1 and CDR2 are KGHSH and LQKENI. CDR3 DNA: TGTGCCAGCTCACCATCGGTGCAGGGGAATTCACCCCTCCACTTT. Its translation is CASSPSVQGNSPLHF.

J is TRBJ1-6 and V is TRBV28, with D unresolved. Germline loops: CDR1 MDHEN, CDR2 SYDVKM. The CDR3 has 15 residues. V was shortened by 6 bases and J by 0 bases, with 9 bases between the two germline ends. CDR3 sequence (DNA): TGTGCCAGCAGGCTAGAAGGCTCCTATAATTCACCCCTCCACTTT. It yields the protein CASRLEGSYNSPLHF.

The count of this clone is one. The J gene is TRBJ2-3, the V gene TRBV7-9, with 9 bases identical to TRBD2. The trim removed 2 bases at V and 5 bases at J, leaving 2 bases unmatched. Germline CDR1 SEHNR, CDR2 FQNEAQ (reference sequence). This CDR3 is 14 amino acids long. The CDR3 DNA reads TGTGCCAGCAGCTTACGGCGGGAGGGAGATACGCAGTATTTT. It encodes CASSLRREGDTQYF.

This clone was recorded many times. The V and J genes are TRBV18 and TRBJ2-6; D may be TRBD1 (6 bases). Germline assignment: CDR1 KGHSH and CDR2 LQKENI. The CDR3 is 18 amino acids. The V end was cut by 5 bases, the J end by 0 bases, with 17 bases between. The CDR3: CASSSLRDIRSGANVLTF. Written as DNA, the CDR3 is TGTGCCAGCTCATCCCTCCGGGACATTCGCTCTGGGGCCAACGTCCTGACTTTC.

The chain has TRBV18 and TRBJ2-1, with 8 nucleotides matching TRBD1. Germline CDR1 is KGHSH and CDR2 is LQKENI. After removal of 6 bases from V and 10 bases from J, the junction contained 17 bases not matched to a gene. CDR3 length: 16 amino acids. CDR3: CASSHYDRGVDREQFF. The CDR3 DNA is TGTGCCAGCTCTCACTACGACAGGGGCGTAGATAGGGAGCAGTTCTTC.

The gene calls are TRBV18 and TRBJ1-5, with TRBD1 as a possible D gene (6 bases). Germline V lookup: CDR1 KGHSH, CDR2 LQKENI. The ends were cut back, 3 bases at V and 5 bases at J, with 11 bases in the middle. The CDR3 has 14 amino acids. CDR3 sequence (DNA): TGTGCCAGCTCACCGGACAGCCCCGATCAGCCCCAGCATTTT. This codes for CASSPDSPDQPQHF.

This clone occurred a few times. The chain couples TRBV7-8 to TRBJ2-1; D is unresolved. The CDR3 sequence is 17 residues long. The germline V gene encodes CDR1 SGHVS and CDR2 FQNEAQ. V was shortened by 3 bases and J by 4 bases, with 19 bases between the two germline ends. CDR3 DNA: TGTGCCAGCAGCTTCACCCTTCAGGCCACAGTATACAATGAGCAGTTCTTC. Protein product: CASSFTLQATVYNEQFF.

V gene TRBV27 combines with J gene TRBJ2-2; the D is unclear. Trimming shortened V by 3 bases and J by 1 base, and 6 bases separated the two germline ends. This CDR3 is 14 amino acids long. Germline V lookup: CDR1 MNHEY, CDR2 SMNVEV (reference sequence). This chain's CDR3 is CASSFRGNTGELFF. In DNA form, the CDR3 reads TGTGCCAGCAGTTTCCGCGGGAACACCGGGGAGCTGTTTTTT.

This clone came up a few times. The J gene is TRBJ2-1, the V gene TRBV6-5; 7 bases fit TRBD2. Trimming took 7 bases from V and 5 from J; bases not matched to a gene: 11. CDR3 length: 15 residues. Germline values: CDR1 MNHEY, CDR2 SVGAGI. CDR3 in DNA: TGTGCCAGCACCCGCTCGGCGGGAGCCCACAATGAGCAGTTCTTC. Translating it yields CASTRSAGAHNEQFF.